This TCR beta chain was retrieved from a study of shared clonotypes between healthy human individuals. Findings and limits, study-wide: Shared clonotypes: roughly 5% naive CD4, around 4% naive CD8, over 2% memory CD4, about 0.4% memory CD8.

This clone was seen once. The antigen remains unidentified. The CDR3 length is 11 residues. The V and J ends lost 9 bases and 5 bases respectively, with 9 bases between them. Germline loops: CDR1 LNHDA, CDR2 SQIVND (reference sequence). Each sorted subset replicate got 200 ng genomic DNA, tens of thousands of genomes. Using immunoSEQ multiplex PCR, the repertoire was profiled, and TCRdb retains in-frame clones only, with some absent. The data hold around 2.1 million clones, with approximately 96% observed a single time. The rearrangement joins TRBV19 to TRBJ2-3, with no clear D. The sequencing sample was made of naive CD4+ T cells sorted from blood. Subset in this sample: CD45RA+ positively selected. The sequence derives from a young man in good health. CDR3 sequence reads: CASGAGDTQYF. The CDR3 bases are TGTGCCAGCGGAGCTGGAGATACGCAGTATTTT.